Shown below are 8 T cell receptor beta chains from a single sample sequenced in a study of T cell repertoires in cytomegalovirus infection. TCRdb redid the calling of the reads with MiXCR, one entry per CDR3 protein. The table shows some 600,000 distinct CDR3 sequences, with roughly 26% occurring only once. Sequencing was done on a sample of CD8+ T cells from PBMCs. Source of these receptors: a human donor in good health (CMV status not recorded). Some clones in this sample may be carry-over from other donors' samples.

This clonotype was seen at least ten times. The chain employs TRBV6-2 or TRBV6-3 and TRBJ1-1; D is undetermined. The CDR3 is 12 amino acids. Germline CDR1 MNHEY, CDR2 SVGEGT. The V and J ends lost 9 bases and 0 bases respectively, with 8 bases between them. DNA for the CDR3: TGTGCCAGTCGCCGACTGAACACTGAAGCTTTCTTT. This gives the protein CASRRLNTEAFF.

This clonotype came up many times. The chain combines TRBV7-9 with TRBJ2-3; 7 bases line up with TRBD1. The CDR3 covers 21 residues. The germline V gene has CDR1 SEHNR and CDR2 FQNEAQ (reference sequence). V lost 5 bases, J lost 0 bases, and 23 bases stayed unmatched. CDR3 sequence (DNA): TGTGCCAGCAGCAAGACTGATGGGATCCGGGACAGCAAGTTTAGCACAGATACGCAGTATTTT. It translates to CASSKTDGIRDSKFSTDTQYF.

There are a few counts of this clonotype. The rearrangement links TRBV28 to TRBJ2-1, with TRBD2 matching 9 bases. This CDR3 has 15 amino acids. The germline gives CDR1 MDHEN, CDR2 SYDVKM. Trimming took 2 bases from V and 5 from J; bases not matched to a gene: 4. CDR3 residues: CASSLAGGPNNEQFF. The CDR3 DNA reads TGTGCCAGCAGTTTAGCGGGGGGGCCAAACAATGAGCAGTTCTTC.

The chain joins TRBV6-2 or TRBV6-3 to TRBJ2-7; D not certain. Germline CDR1 and CDR2: MNHEY and SVGEGT. The CDR3 runs to 13 residues. The V and J ends lost 2 bases and 3 bases respectively, with 8 bases between them. The CDR3 sequence is CASSYGPLYEQYV. For the CDR3, the DNA is TGTGCCAGCAGTTACGGACCCCTCTACGAGCAGTACGTC.

This clonotype was detected only a few times. The chain uses TRBV7-6 and TRBJ2-5; D tentatively fits TRBD1 or TRBD2 (5 bases each). Looked up from germline, CDR1 is SGHVS and CDR2 is FNYEAQ. The CDR3 has 15 amino acids. V shed 2 bases and J shed 1 base, with 11 bases lying between them. Here the CDR3 DNA reads TGTGCCAGCAGCTTATCGCTAGGGACCCAAGAGACCCAGTACTTC. This translates into CASSLSLGTQETQYF.

Points on this clonotype: This may arise from a read error, as a much more abundant clone is one base away. This chain links TRBV7-8 with TRBJ2-1, with TRBD2 matching 8 bases. Germline CDR1 SGHVS, CDR2 FQNEAQ. V gave up 4 bases and J gave up 6 bases; unmatched junction bases: 2. The CDR3 loop spans 13 amino acids. The CDR3 is CASSWTSSNEQFF. The CDR3 DNA reads as TGTGCCAGCAGCTGGACTAGCTCCAATGAGCAGTTCTTC.

This clonotype was observed a few times. The chain combines TRBV20-1 with TRBJ1-1; D remains unclear. V lost 6 bases and J lost 3, with 8 bases in between. CDR3 length: 11 residues. Germline CDR1 is DFQATT and CDR2 is SNEGSKA (reference sequence). The CDR3, as DNA: TGCAGTGCCCAGGATTACACTGAAGCTTTCTTT. Amino acid sequence: CSAQDYTEAFF.

This clonotype occurred many times. The V gene is TRBV7-2, the J gene TRBJ1-1; perhaps TRBD1 as D (6 bases). This CDR3 is 15 amino acids long. V was trimmed by 5 bases and J by 3 bases, leaving 16 bases between them. Germline V gene lookup returns CDR1 SGHTA and CDR2 FQGNSA. CDR3 nucleotide sequence: TGTGCCAGCAGCAGAACACAGGGTATTGACACTGAAGCTTTCTTT. This translates into CASSRTQGIDTEAFF.